The text below deals with one T cell receptor (beta chain). The antigen remains undetermined. Noted treatment: roughly 11-day PBMC culture with coronavirus spike peptide pools or control peptides (ViraFEST assay). In the ViraFEST assay, peptide-pool expansion preceded TCR sequencing of expanded clonotypes. Negative selection purified CD4+ T cells after about nine days of culture. Researchers used the Oncomine TCR Beta short-read assay to sequence DNA from cultured CD4+ T cells. Genomic DNA was taken out of cultured CD4+ T cells by extraction. TCRdb called the PCR reads again in MiXCR, with one record for every CDR3 protein. The table has more than 12,000 distinct CDR3 sequences, 26% seen once. This specimen comes from a study of vaccination and CD4 T cells after COVID-19. This CDR3 has 10 residues.

J is TRBJ2-7 and V is TRBV12-2. TRBV12-2 represents a pseudogene. The TCR sequence derives from a human donor with COVID-19. The sample taken for sequencing was cultured CD4+ T cells from blood. The chain's CDR3 is CARYDYEQYF. Here the CDR3 DNA reads TGTGCAAGATACGACTACGAGCAGTACTTC.